Listed below are T cell receptor beta chains from one sample, sequenced in a study of blood T cell repertoires in COVID-19. Generated by immunoSEQ multiplex PCR, the TCRdb table keeps only in-frame clones and is missing some. The repertoire holds approximately 130,000 clones, with about four fifths as singletons. Sequencing was done on a sample of peripheral blood. The origin of the receptors is a human donor in a cohort sampled during active COVID-19. The CDR3 runs from the conserved cysteine through the conserved F or W. Each record gives: J gene, D gene, V gene, clone size, CDR3 protein, CDR3 DNA. A D gene is named only where the DNA matches it firmly. Rows give clone size only sometimes, using once, few, many, or a class for an expanded clone.

>TRBJ1-1|TRBD1|TRBV6-1|NA
CASSELTGFATEAFF
TGTGCCAGCAGTGAACTGACAGGGTTTGCCACTGAAGCTTTCTTT
>TRBJ1-2|NA|TRBV20-1|NA
CSARVRVGYTF
TGCAGTGCTAGGGTCCGGGTCGGCTACACCTTC
>TRBJ1-2|NA|TRBV30|NA
CAWKSGARINYGYTF
TGTGCCTGGAAGTCCGGAGCCCGGATTAACTATGGCTACACCTTC
>TRBJ1-6|TRBD1|TRBV28|NA
CASRPGQDNSPLHF
TGTGCCAGCAGGCCGGGACAGGATAATTCACCCCTCCACTTT
>TRBJ1-2|TRBD1|TRBV5-1|once
CASSLAGTGGKGGYTF
TGCGCCAGCAGCCTGGCCGGGACAGGGGGCAAGGGTGGCTACACCTTC
>TRBJ2-3|TRBD1|TRBV7-8|NA
CASSSSWTGSTDTQYF
TGTGCCAGCAGCTCGTCGTGGACAGGGAGCACAGATACGCAGTATTTT
>TRBJ2-2|TRBD2|TRBV6-5|once
CASSYGGGANTGELFF
TGTGCCAGCAGTTACGGCGGGGGGGCGAACACCGGGGAGCTGTTTTTT
>TRBJ2-2|NA|TRBV5-4|NA
CASSLRGWGTGELFF
TGTGCCAGCAGCTTGCGGGGTTGGGGCACCGGGGAGCTGTTTTTT
>TRBJ2-2|NA|TRBV6-4|NA
CASSAYLGPGELFF
TGTGCCAGCAGTGCCTACCTTGGGCCGGGGGAGCTGTTTTTT
>TRBJ2-3|NA|TRBV15|NA
CATSKGGQRSTDTQYF
TGTGCCACCAGCAAGGGGGGGCAGAGGAGCACAGATACGCAGTATTTT
>TRBJ2-1|NA|TRBV4-1|NA
CASSQGGFSYNEQFF
TGCGCCAGCAGCCAAGGAGGTTTCTCCTACAATGAGCAGTTCTTC
>TRBJ1-3|NA|TRBV15|NA
CATSRDYRTVNSGNTIYF
TGTGCCACCAGCAGAGATTATAGGACAGTAAACTCTGGAAACACCATATATTTT
>TRBJ2-1|NA|TRBV12-3/TRBV12-4|NA
CASSLTGKGEQFF
TGTGCCAGCAGCCTTACAGGGAAGGGGGAGCAGTTCTTC
>TRBJ2-5|NA|TRBV15|many
CATSTRLRETQYF
TGTGCCACCAGCACCAGACTTCGGGAGACCCAGTACTTC
>TRBJ1-2|TRBD1|TRBV2|NA
CASSDTRDRTYGYTF
TGTGCCAGCAGTGACACCCGGGACAGGACCTATGGCTACACCTTC
>TRBJ1-6|NA|TRBV5-4|NA
CASSIEPGDSPNSPLHF
TGTGCCAGCAGCATCGAGCCCGGAGATTCCCCTAATTCACCCCTCCACTTT
>TRBJ1-6|NA|TRBV18|once
CASSPQGIQNSPLHF
TGTGCCAGCTCACCCCAGGGGATACAGAATTCACCCCTCCACTTT
>TRBJ2-5|NA|TRBV13|NA
CASSLRGAQETQYF
TGTGCCAGCAGCTTACGGGGGGCCCAAGAGACCCAGTACTTC
>TRBJ2-2|TRBD2|TRBV29-1|NA
CSVELAGELFF
TGCAGCGTCGAACTAGCGGGGGAGCTGTTTTTT
>TRBJ1-5|NA|TRBV4-1|many
CASSQDAGSNQPQHF
TGCGCCAGCAGCCAAGATGCCGGGAGCAATCAGCCCCAGCATTTT
>TRBJ1-4|TRBD1|TRBV19|NA
CASSPARGQIQTNEKLFF
TGTGCCAGTAGTCCAGCGAGGGGGCAAATACAGACTAATGAAAAACTGTTTTTT
>TRBJ1-2|NA|TRBV7-9|NA
CATAGTPLSSGYTF
TGTGCCACCGCCGGGACACCACTGAGCAGTGGCTACACCTTC
>TRBJ1-1|NA|TRBV12-5|NA
CASGWESEAFF
TGTGCTAGTGGTTGGGAGAGCGAAGCTTTCTTT
>TRBJ2-5|TRBD2|TRBV9|NA
CASSIGLAGAQETQYF
TGTGCCAGCAGCATCGGACTAGCGGGGGCCCAGGAGACCCAGTACTTC
>TRBJ2-2|TRBD2|TRBV7-2|NA
CASSSSGGATGELFF
TGTGCCAGCAGCTCAAGCGGGGGAGCCACCGGGGAGCTGTTTTTT
>TRBJ2-1|TRBD1|TRBV29-1|NA
CSVQGQGSYNEQFF
TGCAGCGTGCAAGGACAGGGCTCCTACAATGAGCAGTTCTTC
>TRBJ1-6|TRBD1|TRBV11-1|NA
CASSSDGTGDNSPLHF
TGTGCCAGCAGCTCCGACGGGACAGGGGATAATTCACCCCTCCACTTT